The next 7 T cell receptor beta chains were all read from a single sample in a study of blood T cell repertoires in COVID-19 (dated by TCRdb to 2020 to 2021). The library relied on the immunoSEQ multiplex PCR assay. TCRdb provides this immuneACCESS table in a form limited to in-frame rearrangements. Some clones are lacking; in checked studies, under half of them reflect an unresolved V gene, and why the rest are absent is not known. In this sample the table shows roughly 46,000 clones, approximately 85% of which occur a single time. Together, the top ten hold approximately 14% of the sample. The sequencing sample was made of peripheral blood. The source of these receptors is a human donor in a cohort sampled during active COVID-19. The donor label of this sample is uncertain.

The gene calls are TRBV28 and TRBJ2-3; 9 bases map to TRBD2. From germline, CDR1 is MDHEN and CDR2 SYDVKM. CDR3 length: 14 amino acids. The J segment lost 4 bases and the V segment lost 6 bases, leaving 5 bases of the junction unmatched. CDR3 residues: CASRRGGQADTQYF. The DNA of the CDR3 is TGTGCCAGCAGGCGGGGGGGCCAGGCAGATACGCAGTATTTT.

The V and J genes are TRBV12-3 or TRBV12-4 and TRBJ1-1; maybe TRBD1 (5 bases). CDR3 length: 13 residues. Trimming shortened V by 6 bases and J by 6 bases, and 14 bases separated the two germline ends. The CDR3, as DNA: TGTGCCAGCAGCCCAGGGCGTCTGGCTGAAGCTTTCTTT. It translates to CASSPGRLAEAFF.

The genes are TRBV5-1 and TRBJ1-3; D gene uncertain. V was trimmed by 5 bases and J by 0 bases, leaving 6 bases between them. CDR3 length: 13 amino acids. Germline V gene sequence: CDR1 SGHRS, CDR2 YFSETQ. This CDR3 is CASRTSSGNTIYF. The CDR3, as DNA: TGCGCCAGCAGGACTTCCTCTGGAAACACCATATATTTT.

CDR3 sequence: CASSKGWSYEQYF. DNA for the CDR3: TGTGCCAGCAGCAAGGGGTGGTCCTACGAGCAGTACTTC. The chain links TRBV7-2 to TRBJ2-7, with TRBD1 as a possible D gene (5 bases). Trimming removed 5 bases from V and 1 base from J, with 9 bases in between. This CDR3 spans 13 amino acids. From germline, CDR1 is SGHTA and CDR2 FQGNSA. The full variable domain, with the rest looked up from reference TRBV7-2 and TRBJ2-7, is GAGVSQSPSNKVTEKGKDVELRCDPISGHTALYWYRQSLGQGLEFLIYFQGNSAPDKSGLPSDRFSAERTGGSVSTLTIQRTQQEDSAVYLCASSKGWSYEQYFGPGTRLTVT.

The V gene is TRBV19, the J gene TRBJ2-5; unclear D gene. In germline, CDR1 is LNHDA, CDR2 SQIVND (reference sequence). V was shortened by 1 base and J by 1 base, with 10 bases between the two germline ends. This CDR3 comprises 15 residues. CDR3 sequence: CASSIVFGLQETQYF. The CDR3 DNA follows: TGTGCCAGTAGTATAGTCTTTGGGCTCCAAGAGACCCAGTACTTC.

The chain has TRBV4-3 and TRBJ1-1; 8 bases are shared with TRBD1. V lost 1 base to trimming and J lost 1 base; unmatched junction nucleotides: 2. The CDR3 runs to 15 residues. Germline V gives CDR1 LGHNA, CDR2 YSLEER. This CDR3 reads CASSQGDRKNTEAFF. The CDR3 nucleotides read TGCGCCAGCAGCCAAGGGGACAGGAAGAACACTGAAGCTTTCTTT.

The chain joins TRBV5-1 to TRBJ2-5, with 7 bases matching TRBD1. J gave up 1 base and V 4 bases, and 10 bases lay outside the gene matches. Germline loops: CDR1 SGHRS, CDR2 YFSETQ. This CDR3 region has 16 residues. The CDR3 DNA is TGCGCCAGCAGCCGGGCCCCGGGACAGACCCAAGAGACCCAGTACTTC. It yields the protein CASSRAPGQTQETQYF.